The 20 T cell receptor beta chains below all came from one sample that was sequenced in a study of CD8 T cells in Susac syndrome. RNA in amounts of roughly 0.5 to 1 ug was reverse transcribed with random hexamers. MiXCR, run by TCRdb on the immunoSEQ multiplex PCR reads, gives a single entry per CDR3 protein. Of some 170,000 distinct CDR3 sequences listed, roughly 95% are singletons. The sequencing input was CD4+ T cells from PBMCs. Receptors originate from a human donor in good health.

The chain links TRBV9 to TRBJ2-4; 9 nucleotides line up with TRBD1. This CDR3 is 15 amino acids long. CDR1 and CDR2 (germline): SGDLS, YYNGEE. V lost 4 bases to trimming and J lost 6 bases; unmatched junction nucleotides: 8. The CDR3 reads CASSPGQGHGNIQYF. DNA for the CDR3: TGTGCCAGCAGCCCGGGACAGGGACACGGAAACATTCAGTACTTC.

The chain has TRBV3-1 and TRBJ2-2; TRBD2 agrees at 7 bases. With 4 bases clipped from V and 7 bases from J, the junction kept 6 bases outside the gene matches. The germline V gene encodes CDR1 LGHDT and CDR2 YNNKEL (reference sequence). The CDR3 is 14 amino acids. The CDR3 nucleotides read TGTGCCAGCAGCCTCGGCGGGAGTGGCGGGGAGCTGTTTTTT. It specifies CASSLGGSGGELFF.

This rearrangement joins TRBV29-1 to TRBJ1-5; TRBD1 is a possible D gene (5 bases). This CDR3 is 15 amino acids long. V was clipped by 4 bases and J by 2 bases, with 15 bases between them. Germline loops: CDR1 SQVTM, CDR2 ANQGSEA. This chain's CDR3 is CSVVSELGGNQPQHF. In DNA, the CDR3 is TGCAGCGTTGTGTCGGAGTTAGGGGGCAATCAGCCCCAGCATTTT.

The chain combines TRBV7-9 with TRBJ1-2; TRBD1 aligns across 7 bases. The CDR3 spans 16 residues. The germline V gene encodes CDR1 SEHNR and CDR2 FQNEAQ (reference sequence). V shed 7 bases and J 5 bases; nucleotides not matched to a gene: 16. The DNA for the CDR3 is TGTGCCAGCACCCACGATTCGGAGGGGGCCCTTTATGGCTACACCTTC. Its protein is CASTHDSEGALYGYTF. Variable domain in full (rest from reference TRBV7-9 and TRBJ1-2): DTGVSQNPRHKITKRGQNVTFRCDPISEHNRLYWYRQTLGQGPEFLTYFQNEAQLEKSRLLSDRFSAERPKGSFSTLEIQRTEQGDSAMYLCASTHDSEGALYGYTFGSGTRLTVV.

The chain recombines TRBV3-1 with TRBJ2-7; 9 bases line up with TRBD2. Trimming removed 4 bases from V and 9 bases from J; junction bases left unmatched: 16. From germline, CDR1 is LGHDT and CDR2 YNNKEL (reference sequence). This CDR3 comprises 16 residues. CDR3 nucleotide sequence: TGTGCCAGCAGCCTAGCGGGGGTCGGGACTGTTATTCTGCAGTACTTC. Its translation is CASSLAGVGTVILQYF.

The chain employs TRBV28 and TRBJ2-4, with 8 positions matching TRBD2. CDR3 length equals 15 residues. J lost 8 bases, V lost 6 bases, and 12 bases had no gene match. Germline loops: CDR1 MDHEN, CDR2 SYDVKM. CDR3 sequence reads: CASSGGASGYDIQYF. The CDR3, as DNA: TGTGCCAGCAGCGGGGGGGCTAGCGGCTACGACATTCAGTACTTC.

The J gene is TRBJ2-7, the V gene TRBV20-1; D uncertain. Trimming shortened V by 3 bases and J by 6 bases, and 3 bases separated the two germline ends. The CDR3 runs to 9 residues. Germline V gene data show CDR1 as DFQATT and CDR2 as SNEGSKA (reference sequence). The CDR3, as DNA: TGCAGTGCTAGTCGCGAGCAGTACTTC. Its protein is CSASREQYF.

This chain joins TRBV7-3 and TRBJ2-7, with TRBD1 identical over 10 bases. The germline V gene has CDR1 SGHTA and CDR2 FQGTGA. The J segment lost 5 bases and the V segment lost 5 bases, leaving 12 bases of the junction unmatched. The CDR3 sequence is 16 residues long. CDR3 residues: CASSPRDRGGCDEQYF. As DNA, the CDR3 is TGTGCCAGCAGCCCCCGGGACAGGGGAGGCTGCGACGAGCAGTACTTC.

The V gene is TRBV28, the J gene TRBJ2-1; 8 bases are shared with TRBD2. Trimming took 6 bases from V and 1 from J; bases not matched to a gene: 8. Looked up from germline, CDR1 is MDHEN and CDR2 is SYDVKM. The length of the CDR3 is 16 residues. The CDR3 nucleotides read TGTGCCAGCAGAGGTAGCGGGATTAGATCCTACAATGAGCAGTTCTTC. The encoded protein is CASRGSGIRSYNEQFF.

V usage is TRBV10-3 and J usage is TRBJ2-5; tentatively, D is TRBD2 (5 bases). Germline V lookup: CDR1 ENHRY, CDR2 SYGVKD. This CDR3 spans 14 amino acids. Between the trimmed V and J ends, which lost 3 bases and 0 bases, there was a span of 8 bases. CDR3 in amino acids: CAISDVGNQETQYF. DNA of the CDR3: TGTGCCATCAGTGACGTCGGGAACCAAGAGACCCAGTACTTC.

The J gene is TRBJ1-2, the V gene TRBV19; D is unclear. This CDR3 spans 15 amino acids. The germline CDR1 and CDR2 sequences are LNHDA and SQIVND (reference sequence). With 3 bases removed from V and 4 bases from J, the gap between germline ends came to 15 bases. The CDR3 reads CASSIEGQLFYGYTF. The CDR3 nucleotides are TGTGCCAGTAGTATTGAGGGCCAGCTGTTCTATGGCTACACCTTC.

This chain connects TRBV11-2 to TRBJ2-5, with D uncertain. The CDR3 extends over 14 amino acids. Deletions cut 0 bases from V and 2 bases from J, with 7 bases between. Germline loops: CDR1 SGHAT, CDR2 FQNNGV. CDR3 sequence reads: CASSLEVQQETQYF. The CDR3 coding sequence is TGTGCCAGCAGCTTAGAGGTCCAGCAAGAGACCCAGTACTTC.

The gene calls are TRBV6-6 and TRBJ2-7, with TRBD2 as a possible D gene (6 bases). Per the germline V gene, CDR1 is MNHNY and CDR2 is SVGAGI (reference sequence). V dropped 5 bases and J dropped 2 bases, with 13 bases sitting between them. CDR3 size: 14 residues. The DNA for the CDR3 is TGTGCCAGCAGTCTCGTAGCGGTACCCTACGAGCAGTACTTC. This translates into CASSLVAVPYEQYF.

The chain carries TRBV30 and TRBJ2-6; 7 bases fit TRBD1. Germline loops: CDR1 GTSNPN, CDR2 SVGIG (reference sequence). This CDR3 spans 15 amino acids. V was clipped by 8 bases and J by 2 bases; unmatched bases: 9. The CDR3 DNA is TGTGCCCAGGGAAGGGGGCAGCCTGGGGCCAACGTCCTGACTTTC. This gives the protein CAQGRGQPGANVLTF.

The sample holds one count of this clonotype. This CDR3 is CASSPLLGVEETQYF. The CDR3, as DNA: TGTGCCAGCAGCCCGTTGTTAGGTGTGGAAGAGACCCAGTACTTC. V and J are TRBV14 and TRBJ2-5; D is unresolved. Germline V gene sequence: CDR1 SGHDN, CDR2 FVKESK. Trimming left V 4 bases short and J 3 bases short, with 15 bases between. The CDR3 totals 15 residues.

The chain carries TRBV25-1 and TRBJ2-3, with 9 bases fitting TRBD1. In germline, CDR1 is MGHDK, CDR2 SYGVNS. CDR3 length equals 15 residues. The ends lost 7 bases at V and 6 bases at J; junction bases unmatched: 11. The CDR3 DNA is TGTGCCAGCAATGTCTCCGGGACAGGGAGGGATACGCAGTATTTT. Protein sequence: CASNVSGTGRDTQYF. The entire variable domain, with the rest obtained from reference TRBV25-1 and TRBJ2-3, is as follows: EADIYQTPRYLVIGTGKKITLECSQTMGHDKMYWYQQDPGMELHLIHYSYGVNSTEKGDLSSESTVSRIRTEHFPLTLESARPSHTSQYLCASNVSGTGRDTQYFGPGTRLTVL.

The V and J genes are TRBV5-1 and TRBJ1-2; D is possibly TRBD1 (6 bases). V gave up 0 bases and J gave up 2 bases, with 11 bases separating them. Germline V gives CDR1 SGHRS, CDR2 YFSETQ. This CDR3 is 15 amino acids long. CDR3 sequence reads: CASSLGDGTNYGYTF. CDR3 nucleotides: TGCGCCAGCAGCTTGGGCGACGGGACAAACTATGGCTACACCTTC.

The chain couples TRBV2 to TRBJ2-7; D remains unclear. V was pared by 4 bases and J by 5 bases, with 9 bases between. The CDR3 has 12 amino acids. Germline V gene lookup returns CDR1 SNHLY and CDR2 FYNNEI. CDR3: CASSVTPHEQYF. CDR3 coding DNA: TGTGCCAGCAGTGTGACACCCCACGAGCAGTACTTC.

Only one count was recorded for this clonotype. The chain's CDR3 is CASSQSTGRNYGYTF. CDR3 nucleotide sequence: TGTGCCAGCAGCCAATCGACAGGGCGGAACTATGGCTACACCTTC. The chain has TRBV3-1 and TRBJ1-2, with TRBD1 identical over 7 bases. The CDR3 has 15 amino acids. Per the germline V gene, CDR1 is LGHDT and CDR2 is YNNKEL (reference sequence). J lost 2 bases, V lost 2 bases, and 5 bases had no gene match.

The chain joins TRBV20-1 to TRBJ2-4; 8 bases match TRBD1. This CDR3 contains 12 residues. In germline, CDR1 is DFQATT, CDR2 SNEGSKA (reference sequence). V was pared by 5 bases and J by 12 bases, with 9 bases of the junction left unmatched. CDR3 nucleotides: TGCAGTGCTGACCGGGACAGGAAAAATCAGTACTTC. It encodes CSADRDRKNQYF.